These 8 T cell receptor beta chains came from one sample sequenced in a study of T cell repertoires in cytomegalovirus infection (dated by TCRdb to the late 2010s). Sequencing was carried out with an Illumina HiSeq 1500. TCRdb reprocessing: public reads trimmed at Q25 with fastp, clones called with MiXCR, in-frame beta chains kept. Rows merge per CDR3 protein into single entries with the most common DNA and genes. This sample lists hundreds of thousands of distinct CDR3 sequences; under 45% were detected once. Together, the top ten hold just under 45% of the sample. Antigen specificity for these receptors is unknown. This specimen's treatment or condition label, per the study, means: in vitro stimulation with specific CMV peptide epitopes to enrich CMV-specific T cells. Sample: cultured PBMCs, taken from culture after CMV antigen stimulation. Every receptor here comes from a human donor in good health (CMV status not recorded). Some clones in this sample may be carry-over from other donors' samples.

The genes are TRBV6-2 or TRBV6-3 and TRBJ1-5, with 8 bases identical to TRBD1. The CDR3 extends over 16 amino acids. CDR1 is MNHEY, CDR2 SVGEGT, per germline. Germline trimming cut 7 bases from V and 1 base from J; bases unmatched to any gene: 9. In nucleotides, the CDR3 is TGTGCCAGCAAGGACAGGGACCTCTGGAGCAATCAGCCCCAGCATTTT. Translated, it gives CASKDRDLWSNQPQHF.

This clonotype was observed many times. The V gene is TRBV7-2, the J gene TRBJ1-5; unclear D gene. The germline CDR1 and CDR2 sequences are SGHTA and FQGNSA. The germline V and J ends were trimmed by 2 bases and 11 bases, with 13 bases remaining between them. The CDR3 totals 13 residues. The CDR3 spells CASSLSEKVAQHF. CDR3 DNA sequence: TGTGCCAGCAGCTTATCGGAGAAAGTGGCCCAGCATTTT.

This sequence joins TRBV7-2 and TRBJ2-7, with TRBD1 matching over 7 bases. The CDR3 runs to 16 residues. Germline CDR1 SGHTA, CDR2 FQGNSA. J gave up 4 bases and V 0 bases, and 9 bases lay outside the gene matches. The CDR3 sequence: CASSLARIGGGYEQYF. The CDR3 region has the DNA TGTGCCAGCAGCTTAGCCCGGATAGGGGGCGGGTACGAGCAGTACTTC.

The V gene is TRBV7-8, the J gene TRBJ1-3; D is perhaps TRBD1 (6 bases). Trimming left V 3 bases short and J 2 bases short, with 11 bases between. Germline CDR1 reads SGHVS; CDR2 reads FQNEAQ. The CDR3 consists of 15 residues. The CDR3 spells CASSLGAGAGNTIYF. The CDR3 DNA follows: TGTGCCAGCAGCTTGGGGGCAGGGGCTGGAAACACCATATATTTT.

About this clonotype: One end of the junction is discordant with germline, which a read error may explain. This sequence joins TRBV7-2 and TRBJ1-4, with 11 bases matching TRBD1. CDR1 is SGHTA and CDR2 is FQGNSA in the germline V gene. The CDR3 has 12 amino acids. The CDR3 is CASSFGTGGLVW. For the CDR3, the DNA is TGTGCCAGCAGCTTCGGGACAGGGGGACTGGTGTGG.

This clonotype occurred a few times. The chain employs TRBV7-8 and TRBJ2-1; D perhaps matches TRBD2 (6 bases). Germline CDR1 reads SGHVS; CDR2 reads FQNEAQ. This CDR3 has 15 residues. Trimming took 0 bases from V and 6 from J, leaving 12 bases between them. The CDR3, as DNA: TGTGCCAGCAGCTTAGCGGCTAGCGCGCCCAATGAGCAGTTCTTC. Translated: CASSLAASAPNEQFF.

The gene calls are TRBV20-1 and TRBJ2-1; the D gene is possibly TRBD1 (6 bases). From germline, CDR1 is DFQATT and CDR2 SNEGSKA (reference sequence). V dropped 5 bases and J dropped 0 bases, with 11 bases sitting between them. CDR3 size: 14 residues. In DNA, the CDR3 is TGCAGTGCTGAGGGACATAGCTCCTACAATGAGCAGTTCTTC. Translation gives CSAEGHSSYNEQFF.

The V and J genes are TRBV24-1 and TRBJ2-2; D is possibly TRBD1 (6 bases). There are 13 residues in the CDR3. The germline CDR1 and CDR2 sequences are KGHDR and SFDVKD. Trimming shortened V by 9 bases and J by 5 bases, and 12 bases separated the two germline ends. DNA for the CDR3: TGTGCCACCCGGGCAGGGGTTACCGGGGAGCTGTTTTTT. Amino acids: CATRAGVTGELFF.